This record concerns one T cell receptor beta chain sequence. The sample belongs to a study of blood T cell repertoires in COVID-19. Study-level information: Material from acute and convalescent COVID-19 was sourced from the United States, Italy and Spain.

J was trimmed by 0 bases and V by 4 bases; bases with no gene match: 10. The CDR3 sequence is 18 residues long. Germline V gene sequence: CDR1 SGDLS, CDR2 YYNGEE. As originally analysed: Reference gene primers were amplified, and this amplification served to estimate nucleated cell counts. The data were produced by immunoSEQ multiplex PCR, yet TCRdb's version contains in-frame clones alone and is incomplete. That table furnishes V, J and clone size, whereas the DNA furnished D and trimming. The sample contains 35,000 to 50,000 clones, over 70% of which appear only once. Source material: peripheral blood. This sequence joins TRBV9 and TRBJ2-6; TRBD1 matches 7 bases. This receptor was taken from a woman aged 40 to 50 with acute or convalescent COVID-19. The CDR3 loop is CASSPSPGQISGANVLTF. CDR3 bases: TGTGCCAGCAGCCCAAGCCCGGGACAGATCTCTGGGGCCAACGTCCTGACTTTC.